Listed below are T cell receptor beta chains from one sample, sequenced in a study of cytomegalovirus exposure and HLA in healthy donors. Assay used: immunoSEQ multiplex PCR; TCRdb lists only in-frame clones, some missing. The table lists 60,000 to 70,000 clones, just over 75% of them singletons. What was sequenced was PBMCs. The receptors derive from a man aged 45-65 years in good health and CMV-seronegative. Each CDR3 is given with its conserved first and last residue. The order of the fields is D gene, clone size, V gene, J gene, CDR3 protein, CDR3 DNA. D genes are given only for firm matches. The listing skips clone size in some rows; elsewhere it reads once, few, many or a size class.

TRBD1	.	TRBV13	TRBJ1-5	CASSKRRDRGQSNQPQHF	TGTGCCAGCAGCAAGAGACGGGACAGGGGGCAATCGAATCAGCCCCAGCATTTT
.	.	TRBV5-1	TRBJ2-2	CASSLEGAGELFF	TGCGCCAGCAGCTTGGAAGGGGCAGGGGAGCTGTTTTTT
.	.	TRBV27	TRBJ2-1	CASSLLAPTFLNEQFF	TGTGCCAGCAGTTTACTAGCGCCAACCTTTCTGAATGAGCAGTTCTTC
.	.	TRBV5-4	TRBJ2-7	CASSFGLGPYEQYF	TGTGCCAGCAGCTTTGGGCTGGGTCCCTACGAGCAGTACTTC
TRBD1	.	TRBV19	TRBJ2-5	CASSMGQGPKMETQYF	TGTGCCAGTAGTATGGGACAGGGGCCTAAAATGGAGACCCAGTACTTC
TRBD2	.	TRBV30	TRBJ2-7	CAWSLASGASYEQYF	TGTGCCTGGAGTTTGGCTAGCGGGGCATCCTACGAGCAGTACTTC
.	few	TRBV4-3	TRBJ2-2	CASSHDSVAGELFF	TGCGCCAGCAGCCACGATTCGGTTGCCGGGGAGCTGTTTTTT
TRBD1	.	TRBV4-1	TRBJ1-5	CASSPGQGNQPQHF	TGCGCCAGCAGTCCGGGACAGGGGAATCAGCCCCAGCATTTT
.	.	TRBV25-1	TRBJ1-6	CASSELGPNSPLHF	TGTGCCAGCAGTGAACTGGGGCCCAATTCACCCCTCCACTTT
.	.	TRBV11-2	TRBJ1-1	CASSKTELNTEAFF	TGTGCCAGCAGCAAGACAGAACTGAACACTGAAGCTTTCTTT
.	.	TRBV28	TRBJ2-7	CASSSIAGSSYEQYF	TGTGCCAGCAGTTCCATCGCGGGGAGCTCCTACGAGCAGTACTTC
TRBD1	few	TRBV7-8	TRBJ1-1	CASSLPQGAYTEAFF	TGTGCCAGCAGCTTACCACAGGGGGCTTATACTGAAGCTTTCTTT
.	.	TRBV9	TRBJ1-2	CASSVEVTGYRYGYTF	TGTGCCAGCAGCGTAGAGGTAACAGGGTATAGGTATGGCTACACCTTC
.	.	TRBV29-1	TRBJ2-3	CSVAAGTDTQYF	TGCAGCGTTGCTGCGGGGACAGATACGCAGTATTTT
TRBD2	.	TRBV7-9	TRBJ2-7	CASSTLQLAGAGEQYF	TGTGCCAGCAGCACCTTGCAACTAGCGGGGGCGGGGGAGCAGTACTTC
TRBD2	.	TRBV7-2	TRBJ2-3	CASSSTSGATTDTQYF	TGTGCCAGCAGTTCTACTAGCGGGGCCACCACAGATACGCAGTATTTT
TRBD2	.	TRBV7-9	TRBJ2-3	CASSLGGGPGDTQYF	TGTGCCAGCAGCTTGGGGGGAGGGCCGGGAGATACGCAGTATTTT
.	.	TRBV4-3	TRBJ2-7	CASSQSRVSSYEQYF	TGCGCCAGCAGCCAAAGTCGGGTTAGCTCCTACGAGCAGTACTTC
.	.	TRBV10-1	TRBJ1-5	CASSEGRRGQPQHF	TGCGCCAGCAGTGAAGGGCGTAGGGGTCAGCCCCAGCATTTT
.	few	TRBV6-5	TRBJ1-3	CASSYLASGNTIYF	TGTGCCAGCAGTTACTTGGCCTCTGGAAACACCATATATTTT
.	.	TRBV27	TRBJ2-7	CASSSLNAREQYF	TGTGCCAGCAGTTCGCTCAACGCGCGGGAGCAGTACTTC
.	once	TRBV4-1	TRBJ2-6	CASSQQGTGANVLTF	TGCGCCAGCAGCCAACAGGGTACAGGGGCCAACGTCCTGACTTTC
.	.	TRBV15	TRBJ2-3	CATSRDEATTDTQYF	TGTGCCACCAGCAGAGATGAGGCGACCACAGATACGCAGTATTTT
TRBD2	.	TRBV5-4	TRBJ2-3	CASSRLPGQLAGRSTDTQYF	TGTGCCAGCAGCCGCCTCCCAGGCCAACTAGCGGGGAGAAGCACAGATACGCAGTATTTT
TRBD1	.	TRBV6-1	TRBJ1-5	CASSPTGAGNQPQHF	TGTGCCAGCAGCCCAACAGGGGCAGGCAATCAGCCCCAGCATTTT
TRBD1	.	TRBV19	TRBJ1-1	CASSMARARGRETEAFF	TGTGCCAGTAGTATGGCCCGAGCCAGGGGGCGCGAAACTGAAGCTTTCTTT
TRBD1	.	TRBV28	TRBJ1-5	CAIRTGTGSNQPQHF	TGTGCCATCAGAACAGGGACAGGGAGCAATCAGCCCCAGCATTTT
TRBD1	.	TRBV18	TRBJ1-2	CASSLDRGITGYTF	TGTGCCAGCTCGTTGGACAGGGGGATTACTGGCTACACCTTC
TRBD1	.	TRBV5-1	TRBJ2-2	CASSLAGTGSTGELFF	TGCGCCAGCAGCTTGGCCGGGACAGGGTCCACCGGGGAGCTGTTTTTT
TRBD1	.	TRBV4-3	TRBJ2-6	CASSHLSGQGGSGANVLTF	TGCGCCAGCAGCCACCTCTCGGGACAGGGGGGGTCTGGGGCCAACGTCCTGACTTTC
TRBD1	.	TRBV19	TRBJ1-5	CASKLTTGVTRAQHF	TGTGCCAGTAAACTGACAACAGGGGTTACCCGGGCCCAGCATTTT